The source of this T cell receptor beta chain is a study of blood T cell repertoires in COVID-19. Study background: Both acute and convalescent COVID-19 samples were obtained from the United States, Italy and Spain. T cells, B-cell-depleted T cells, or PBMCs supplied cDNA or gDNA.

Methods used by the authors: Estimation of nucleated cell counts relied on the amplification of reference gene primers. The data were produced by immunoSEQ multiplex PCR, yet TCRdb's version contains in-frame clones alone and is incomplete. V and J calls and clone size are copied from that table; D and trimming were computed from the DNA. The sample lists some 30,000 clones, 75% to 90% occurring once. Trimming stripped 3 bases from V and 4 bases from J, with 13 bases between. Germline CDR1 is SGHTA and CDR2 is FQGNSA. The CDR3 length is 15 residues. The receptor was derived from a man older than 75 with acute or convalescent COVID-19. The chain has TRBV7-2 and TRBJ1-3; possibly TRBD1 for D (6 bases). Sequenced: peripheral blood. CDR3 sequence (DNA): TGTGCCAGCAGCTTTGTACAGGGCTACGGAAACACCATATATTTT. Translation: CASSFVQGYGNTIYF.